Shown below are 2 T cell receptor beta chains from a single sample sequenced in a study of blood T cell repertoires in COVID-19. The assay was immunoSEQ multiplex PCR, and TCRdb's table has in-frame clones only and misses some. The data hold around 150,000 clones, with 86% observed a single time. The source material was peripheral blood. The receptors here all came from a man in his 70s with acute or convalescent COVID-19.

The rearrangement uses TRBV18 and TRBJ2-2, with 9 bases identical to TRBD1. The CDR3 spans 18 residues. The germline gives CDR1 KGHSH, CDR2 LQKENI. Unmatched junction bases numbered 14, after V lost 3 bases and J lost 6 bases. As DNA, the CDR3 is TGTGCCAGCTCACCGACACAGGGGGCAGCTTGGAGTCCCGGGGAGCTGTTTTTT. Encoded protein: CASSPTQGAAWSPGELFF.

The gene calls are TRBV7-9 and TRBJ2-5, with 10 bases fitting TRBD2. Per germline, CDR1 SEHNR and CDR2 FQNEAQ (reference sequence). The CDR3 extends over 19 amino acids. The V and J ends lost 0 bases and 1 base, in that order; junction bases with no gene match: 11. Written as DNA, the CDR3 is TGTGCCAGCAGCTTAGCGGCCGGCGTAGCGGGAGGCCTCCAAGAGACCCAGTACTTC. Translating gives CASSLAAGVAGGLQETQYF. The whole variable domain, filled in from reference TRBV7-9 and TRBJ2-5, reads DTGVSQNPRHKITKRGQNVTFRCDPISEHNRLYWYRQTLGQGPEFLTYFQNEAQLEKSRLLSDRFSAERPKGSFSTLEIQRTEQGDSAMYLCASSLAAGVAGGLQETQYFGPGTRLLVL.